This T cell receptor beta chain came from a study of T cells in Graves' hyperthyroidism and ophthalmopathy. Comment on this clonotype: The antigen is not known.

Study outcomes and limitations: Classification by a 13 V-J model distinguished ophthalmopathy from stable hyperthyroidism.

Exclusions: uncontrolled infection, other autoimmune disease, pregnancy, lactation. Researchers amplified the TCR beta CDR3 regions from RNA transcripts. Primed by the HTBI set, a first-round RT-PCR was run on the TCR CDR3. From the multiplex PCR reads, TCRdb called clonotypes with MiXCR, one entry per CDR3 protein. The data contain more than 500,000 distinct CDR3 sequences, about 16% of them singletons. Germline V CDR1 and CDR2: MNHEY, SMNVEV (reference sequence). The V end was cut by 7 bases, the J end by 6 bases, with 13 bases between. The CDR3 contains 13 residues. Sequenced sample: blood. The TCR originated in a woman in her thirties with Graves' ophthalmopathy. The V gene is TRBV27, the J gene TRBJ2-1; possible D gene TRBD1, 7 bases. The CDR3 protein is CASNRQGGNEQFF. Written as DNA, the CDR3 is TGTGCCAGCAATAGACAGGGAGGCAATGAGCAGTTCTTC.